Ten or more counts support the clone carrying this T cell receptor beta chain. Trimming at V came to 6 bases and at J to 9 bases, leaving 10 bases not matched to a gene. The CDR3 has 15 amino acids. Per the germline V gene, CDR1 is SNHLY and CDR2 is FYNNEI. This entry belongs to a study of breast tumors, draining lymph nodes, adjacent tissues. Breast cancer patients provided tissue from their axillary draining lymph nodes. TCRdb passed the multiplex PCR reads through MiXCR, listing each CDR3 protein once. Altogether around 130,000 distinct CDR3 sequences are present, 21% being singletons, with the ten largest covering 2% to 2.5%.

The material sequenced was axillary lymph node tissue. J is TRBJ2-1 and V is TRBV2, with 11 bases aligning to TRBD2. The receptor was isolated from a female donor with breast cancer. Some clones in this sample may be carry-over from other donors' samples. CDR3: CASRPTSGSESEQFF. In nucleotides, the CDR3 is TGTGCCAGCAGGCCCACTAGCGGGAGTGAATCTGAGCAGTTCTTC. The full variable domain, in which reference TRBV2 and TRBJ2-1 provide the parts outside the CDR3, is EPEVTQTPSHQVTQMGQEVILRCVPISNHLYFYWYRQILGQKVEFLVSFYNNEISEKSEIFDDQFSVERPDGSNFTLKIRSTKLEDSAMYFCASRPTSGSESEQFFGPGTRLTVL.